These 27 T cell receptor beta chains came from one sample sequenced in a study of blood T cells in healthy people across ages. With a J-beta primer mix and a sample-barcoded 5' primer, a second PCR ran roughly 6 to 11 cycles. Using its own MiXCR run on the 5' RACE reads, TCRdb lists one record per CDR3 protein. The table records about 1.6 million distinct CDR3 sequences, around 35% of them present only once. The sample taken for sequencing was blood. Receptors were obtained from a woman under 40 in good health.

This clonotype was seen more than once but under ten times. The CDR3 nucleotides read TGTGCCAGCAGCCCGGCCCCCCAGGGGACTGAAGCTTTCTTT. This codes for CASSPAPQGTEAFF. The chain carries TRBV5-5 and TRBJ1-1; D possibly corresponds to TRBD1 (6 bases). The CDR3 runs to 14 residues. V was cut by 4 bases and J by 5 bases, with 15 bases left in between. Germline lookup yields CDR1 SGHKS and CDR2 YYEKEE (reference sequence).

There are a few counts of this clonotype. One end of the junction fails to match germline, which may point to a read error. The genes are TRBV20-1 and TRBJ2-3, with D possibly TRBD1 on 6 matching bases. Germline values: CDR1 DFQATT, CDR2 SNEGSKA (reference sequence). This CDR3 has 15 residues. CDR3 DNA sequence: TGCAGTGCTTACACCGGGACACCTAGCACAGATATGCAGTATTTT. Encoded protein: CSAYTGTPSTDMQYF.

The rearrangement links TRBV20-1 to TRBJ1-4; D unclear. This CDR3 comprises 14 residues. V lost 5 bases to trimming and J lost 7 bases, with 17 bases between them. CDR1 and CDR2 (germline): DFQATT, SNEGSKA (reference sequence). The CDR3 spells CSASKGVGSEKLFF. As DNA, the CDR3 is TGCAGTGCTTCCAAAGGAGTCGGCTCTGAAAAACTGTTTTTT.

This clonotype was counted only a few times. This chain uses TRBV6-1 with TRBJ2-7; 9 bases match TRBD1. In germline, CDR1 is MNHNS, CDR2 SASEGT. The V and J ends lost 6 bases and 6 bases, in that order; junction bases with no gene match: 6. The length of the CDR3 is 13 residues. CDR3 bases: TGTGCCAGCAGAGGGACAGGGAGAAGCGAGCAGTACTTC. Translated: CASRGTGRSEQYF.

The chain has TRBV18 and TRBJ1-2; D possibly corresponds to TRBD1 (6 bases). The germline V and J ends were trimmed by 3 bases and 6 bases, with 17 bases remaining between them. Germline loops: CDR1 KGHSH, CDR2 LQKENI. The CDR3 loop spans 15 amino acids. The DNA of the CDR3 is TGTGCCAGCTCACCTGGCCGGGGGGGGCGCGATGGCTACACCTTC. This gives the protein CASSPGRGGRDGYTF.

Of note for this clonotype: At one end the junction does not follow the germline gene, possibly because of a read error. V usage is TRBV11-2 and J usage is TRBJ2-1; D unresolved. From germline, CDR1 is SGHAT and CDR2 FQNNGV. The CDR3 sequence is 16 residues long. The chain's CDR3 is CANSLDLARSVDEQFF. In DNA form, the CDR3 reads TGTGCCAACAGCTTAGATCTGGCGAGATCTGTTGATGAGCAGTTCTTC. Using reference TRBV11-2 and TRBJ2-1 for the parts outside the CDR3, the full variable domain is EAGVAQSPRYKIIEKRQSVAFWCNPISGHATLYWYQQILGQGPKLLIQFQNNGVVDDSQLPKDRFSAERLKGVDSTLKIQPAKLEDSAVYLCANSLDLARSVDEQFFGPGTRLTVL.

This chain connects TRBV2 to TRBJ2-4; no clear D. CDR3 size: 14 residues. Trimming left V 3 bases short and J 2 bases short, with 8 bases between. CDR1 is SNHLY and CDR2 is FYNNEI in the germline V gene. CDR3 nucleotides: TGTGCCAGCAGTGACCGCGCTTCCAAAAACATTCAGTACTTC. Amino acids: CASSDRASKNIQYF.

The gene calls are TRBV27 and TRBJ2-2; D tentatively fits TRBD1 or TRBD2 (5 bases each). Germline CDR1 reads MNHEY; CDR2 reads SMNVEV (reference sequence). CDR3 size: 15 residues. Trimming took 4 bases from V and 0 from J, leaving 9 bases between them. CDR3 amino acids: CASSYGTSNTGELFF. Here the CDR3 DNA reads TGTGCCAGCAGTTATGGGACGTCGAACACCGGGGAGCTGTTTTTT.

This clonotype has ten or more counts. The genes are TRBV29-1 and TRBJ2-7; TRBD2 agrees at 10 bases. Trimming removed 6 bases from V and 0 bases from J; junction bases left unmatched: 5. The germline V gene encodes CDR1 SQVTM and CDR2 ANQGSEA. This CDR3 has 14 amino acids. The CDR3 region is CSVETSGSSYEQYF. The DNA of the CDR3 is TGCAGCGTGGAGACTAGCGGGTCCTCCTACGAGCAGTACTTC.

V and J are TRBV9 and TRBJ2-1; 9 nucleotides line up with TRBD2. This CDR3 is built from 14 residues. The germline gives CDR1 SGDLS, CDR2 YYNGEE. Trimming cost V 0 bases and J 8 bases; bases outside gene matches: 3. CDR3 sequence (DNA): TGTGCCAGCAGCGTAGGGCGGGAGGGCTATGAGCAGTTCTTC. The encoded protein is CASSVGREGYEQFF.

This clonotype was counted between two and nine times. Mismatch with germline at one junction end may stem from a read error. This chain joins TRBV28 and TRBJ1-2; a possible D gene is TRBD1 (5 bases). The CDR3 spans 17 residues. Germline CDR1 reads MDHEN; CDR2 reads SYDVKM. The chain's CDR3 is CVSSPGHLGTGHYGYTF. The CDR3 DNA follows: TGTGTCAGCAGTCCCGGACATTTGGGGACGGGGCACTATGGCTACACCTTC.

This clonotype was detected only once. The V call is TRBV3-1, the J call TRBJ2-7; D is undetermined. V lost 3 bases and J 1 base, leaving 13 bases between the germline ends. CDR1 is LGHDT, CDR2 YNNKEL, per germline (reference sequence). The CDR3 runs to 15 residues. This CDR3 is CASSHSAVESYEQYF. CDR3 DNA sequence: TGTGCCAGCAGCCACTCGGCAGTTGAATCCTACGAGCAGTACTTC.

Regarding this clonotype: This clone may be a read error of a much larger clone one base away. V usage is TRBV6-2 or TRBV6-3 and J usage is TRBJ2-3; 8 positions match TRBD2. This CDR3 region has 14 residues. Trimming took 7 bases from V and 5 from J; bases not matched to a gene: 8. CDR1 is MNHEY and CDR2 is SVGEGT in the germline V gene. CDR3 bases: TGTGCCAGCAAGGGCGGGGGGCACATAGATACGCAGTATTTT. Its protein product is CASKGGGHIDTQYF.

The rearrangement links TRBV11-2 to TRBJ2-1; weak D call: TRBD1 (7 bases). Trimming removed 1 base at V and 8 bases at J, with 15 bases between. This CDR3 comprises 15 residues. The germline CDR1 and CDR2 sequences are SGHAT and FQNNGV. CDR3 bases: TGTGCCAGCAGCTTAGGGCAGGGGGGCCGATATGAGCAGTTCTTC. Its translation is CASSLGQGGRYEQFF.

The chain couples TRBV20-1 to TRBJ2-3, with 13 bases that match TRBD2. Trimming removed 0 bases from V and 3 bases from J; junction bases left unmatched: 0. The CDR3 has 15 residues. Looked up from germline, CDR1 is DFQATT and CDR2 is SNEGSKA (reference sequence). CDR3 region: CSARELAGGTDTQYF. The CDR3 nucleotides read TGCAGTGCTAGAGAACTAGCGGGGGGGACAGATACGCAGTATTTT.

This clonotype has more than one count but fewer than ten. The V and J genes are TRBV9 and TRBJ2-1; 8 nucleotides line up with TRBD1. Trimming took 0 bases from V and 2 from J; bases not matched to a gene: 7. Germline V lookup: CDR1 SGDLS, CDR2 YYNGEE. The CDR3 has 17 residues. The CDR3 here is CASSVGAATGAYNEQFF. The DNA of the CDR3 is TGTGCCAGCAGCGTAGGGGCGGCGACAGGGGCCTACAATGAGCAGTTCTTC.

V usage is TRBV3-1 and J usage is TRBJ2-1; tentatively, D is TRBD1 (6 bases). V was clipped by 3 bases and J by 4 bases, with 10 bases between them. This CDR3 comprises 14 residues. Germline assignment: CDR1 LGHDT and CDR2 YNNKEL (reference sequence). The CDR3 DNA reads as TGTGCCAGCAGCCACCTGGACAGATACAATGAGCAGTTCTTC. It yields the protein CASSHLDRYNEQFF.

The gene calls are TRBV20-1 and TRBJ1-1; 9 bases agree with TRBD1. The CDR3 totals 13 residues. The germline gives CDR1 DFQATT, CDR2 SNEGSKA (reference sequence). V was clipped by 6 bases and J by 6 bases; unmatched bases: 8. CDR3 nucleotides: TGCAGTGCCCATGGACAGGGGAAATCTGAAGCTTTCTTT. It codes for CSAHGQGKSEAFF.

The chain links TRBV2 to TRBJ1-2, with D unresolved. The CDR3 length is 14 residues. Germline loops: CDR1 SNHLY, CDR2 FYNNEI. The germline V and J ends were trimmed by 2 bases and 1 base, with 8 bases remaining between them. This CDR3 is CASSETQRNYGYTF. DNA of the CDR3: TGTGCCAGCAGTGAAACTCAGCGTAACTATGGCTACACCTTC.

The J gene is TRBJ2-7, the V gene TRBV5-1; 7 bases are shared with TRBD2. Trimming took 1 base from V and 3 from J; bases not matched to a gene: 7. Germline V lookup: CDR1 SGHRS, CDR2 YFSETQ. The CDR3 runs 15 residues. The CDR3 loop reads CASSLRSGGIYEQYF. DNA of the CDR3: TGCGCCAGCAGCTTGCGGTCGGGGGGAATCTACGAGCAGTACTTC.

The V call is TRBV5-1, the J call TRBJ2-7; 9 bases are shared with TRBD1. Germline assignment: CDR1 SGHRS and CDR2 YFSETQ. This CDR3 contains 14 residues. The V and J ends lost 4 bases and 4 bases, in that order; junction bases with no gene match: 6. CDR3: CASSTGQGPYEQYF. For the CDR3, the DNA is TGCGCCAGCAGCACGGGACAGGGACCGTACGAGCAGTACTTC.

The chain employs TRBV12-5 and TRBJ2-1; 10 nucleotides match TRBD2. With the DNA end fitting TRBJ2-7 better, the J assignment may be wrong. The CDR3 consists of 15 residues. Germline values: CDR1 LGHNT, CDR2 FRNRAP. The CDR3 sequence: CASGFERGGYNEQYF. The CDR3 coding sequence is TGTGCTAGTGGTTTTGAGCGGGGGGGCTACAATGAGCAGTACTTC.

The J gene is TRBJ1-5, the V gene TRBV27; 8 bases agree with TRBD1. Germline V gives CDR1 MNHEY, CDR2 SMNVEV (reference sequence). V lost 6 bases to trimming and J lost 1 base; unmatched junction nucleotides: 8. CDR3 size: 16 residues. The CDR3, as DNA: TGTGCCAGCAGGGCAGGGGGCTTATTGAGCAATCAGCCCCAGCATTTT. Amino acids: CASRAGGLLSNQPQHF.

On this clonotype: One junction end does not reproduce the germline sequence, and a read error may be involved. The CDR3 loop reads CAGRGEAAEQYF. The CDR3 DNA follows: TGCGCCGGCAGAGGGGAAGCGGCCGAGCAGTACTTC. The chain employs TRBV5-1 and TRBJ2-7; D could derive from TRBD1 or TRBD2 (5 bases each). The CDR3 runs 12 residues. CDR1 is SGHRS, CDR2 YFSETQ, per germline.

Notes on this clonotype: A much larger clone sits a single nucleotide away, making a read error possible. The chain couples TRBV10-3 to TRBJ2-5; 7 nucleotides agree with TRBD2. Per germline, CDR1 ENHRY and CDR2 SYGVKD. The CDR3 has 14 amino acids. CDR3 amino acids: CTIRMDGEGETQYF. The CDR3 DNA follows: TGTACCATCAGAATGGACGGGGAGGGAGAGACCCAGTACTTC.

This clonotype was detected a few times. This chain joins TRBV28 and TRBJ1-2, with D possibly being TRBD1 (6 bases). The length of the CDR3 is 15 residues. Germline assignment: CDR1 MDHEN and CDR2 SYDVKM. Trimming removed 3 bases at V and 5 bases at J, with 16 bases between. This CDR3 is CASSFVTLGGYGYTF. The CDR3 DNA is TGTGCCAGCAGTTTCGTCACTCTAGGGGGTTATGGCTACACCTTC.

The rearrangement joins TRBV15 to TRBJ2-5; TRBD2 agrees at 13 bases. The V segment lost 1 base and the J segment 6 bases; nucleotides outside the gene matches: 8. The CDR3 consists of 17 residues. CDR1 LNHNV and CDR2 YYDKDF come from the germline V gene (reference sequence). The CDR3 sequence: CATSRGRTSGGGKTQYF. The CDR3, as DNA: TGTGCCACCAGCAGAGGAAGGACTAGCGGGGGCGGGAAGACCCAGTACTTC.